This T cell receptor (beta chain) appears in the sequencing data of a study of technical replicates of blood from several donors. Profiling relied on immunoSEQ multiplex PCR, and the TCRdb table lists in-frame clones only, not all of them. Of about 12,000 clones in the sample, about 94% were seen once. The sample holds one count of this clone. The CDR3 sequence is 16 residues long. The trim removed 3 bases at V and 4 bases at J, leaving 10 bases unmatched. The germline V gene has CDR1 GTSNPN and CDR2 SVGIG (reference sequence). Sequencing was done on a sample of PBMCs. This receptor was taken from a human donor in good health. The chain combines TRBV30 with TRBJ2-2; the match to TRBD2 covers 8 bases. CDR3 sequence: CAWRAFSGKGTGELFF. CDR3 in DNA: TGTGCCTGGAGGGCGTTTAGCGGGAAGGGCACCGGGGAGCTGTTTTTT.